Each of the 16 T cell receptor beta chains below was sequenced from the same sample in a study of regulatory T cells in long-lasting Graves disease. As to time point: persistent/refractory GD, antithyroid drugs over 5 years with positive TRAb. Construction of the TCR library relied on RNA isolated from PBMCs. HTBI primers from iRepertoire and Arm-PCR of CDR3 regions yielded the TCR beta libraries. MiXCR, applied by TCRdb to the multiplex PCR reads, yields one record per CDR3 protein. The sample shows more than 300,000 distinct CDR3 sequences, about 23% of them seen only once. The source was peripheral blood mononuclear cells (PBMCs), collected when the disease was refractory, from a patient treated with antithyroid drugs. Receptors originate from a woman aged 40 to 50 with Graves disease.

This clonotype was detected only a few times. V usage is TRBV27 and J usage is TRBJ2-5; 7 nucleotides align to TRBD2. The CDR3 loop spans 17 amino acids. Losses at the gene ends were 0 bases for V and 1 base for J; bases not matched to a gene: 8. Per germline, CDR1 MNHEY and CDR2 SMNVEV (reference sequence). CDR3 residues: CASSLSWEGRTQETQYF. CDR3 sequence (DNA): TGTGCCAGCAGTTTATCGTGGGAGGGGCGAACCCAAGAGACCCAGTACTTC.

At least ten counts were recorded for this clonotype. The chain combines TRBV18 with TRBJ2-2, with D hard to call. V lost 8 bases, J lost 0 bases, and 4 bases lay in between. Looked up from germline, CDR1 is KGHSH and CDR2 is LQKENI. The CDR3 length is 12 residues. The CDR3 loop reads CASSPNTGELFF. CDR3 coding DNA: TGTGCCAGCAGTCCGAACACCGGGGAGCTGTTTTTT.

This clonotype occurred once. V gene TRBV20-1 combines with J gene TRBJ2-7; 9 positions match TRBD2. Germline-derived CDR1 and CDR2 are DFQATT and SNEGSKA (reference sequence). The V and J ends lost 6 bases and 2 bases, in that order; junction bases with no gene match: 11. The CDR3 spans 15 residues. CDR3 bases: TGCAGTGCCGTTGACGTAAGCGGGAGGCCCTACGAGCAGTACTTC. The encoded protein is CSAVDVSGRPYEQYF.

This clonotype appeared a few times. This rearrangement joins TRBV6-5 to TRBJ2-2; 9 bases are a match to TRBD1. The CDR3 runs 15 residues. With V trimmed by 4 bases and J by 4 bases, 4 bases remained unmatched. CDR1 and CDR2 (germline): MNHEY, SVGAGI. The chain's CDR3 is CASSLDRGSTGELFF. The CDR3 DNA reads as TGTGCCAGCAGTTTGGACAGGGGAAGCACCGGGGAGCTGTTTTTT.

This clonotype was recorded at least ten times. CDR3 nucleotides: TGTGCCAGCAGCCACCCTCCGGGACTAGCGGAACCCTACGAGCAGTACTTC. Its translation is CASSHPPGLAEPYEQYF. This chain joins TRBV2 and TRBJ2-7, with TRBD2 identical over 11 bases. Germline lookup yields CDR1 SNHLY and CDR2 FYNNEI. Trimming cost V 6 bases and J 2 bases; bases outside gene matches: 12. CDR3 length equals 17 residues.

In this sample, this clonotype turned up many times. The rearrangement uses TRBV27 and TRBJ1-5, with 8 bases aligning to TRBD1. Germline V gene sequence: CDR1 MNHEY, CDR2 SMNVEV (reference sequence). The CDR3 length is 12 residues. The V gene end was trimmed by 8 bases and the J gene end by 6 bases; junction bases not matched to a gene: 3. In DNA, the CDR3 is TGTGCCAGCGGACAGGGAGGTCAGCCCCAGCATTTT. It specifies CASGQGGQPQHF.

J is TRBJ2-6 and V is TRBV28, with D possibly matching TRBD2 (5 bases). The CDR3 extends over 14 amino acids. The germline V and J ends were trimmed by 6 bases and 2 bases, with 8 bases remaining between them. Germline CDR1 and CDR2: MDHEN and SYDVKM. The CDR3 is CASRLGTGANVLTF. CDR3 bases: TGTGCCAGCAGACTAGGTACTGGGGCCAACGTCCTGACTTTC.

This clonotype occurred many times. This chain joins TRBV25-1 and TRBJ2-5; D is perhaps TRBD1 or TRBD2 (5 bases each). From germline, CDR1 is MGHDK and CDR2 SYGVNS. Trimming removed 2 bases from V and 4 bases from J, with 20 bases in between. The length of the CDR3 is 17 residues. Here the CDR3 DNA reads TGTGCCAGCAGTGAAGCCCCCGGGACCGGACGCAGAGAGACCCAGTACTTC. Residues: CASSEAPGTGRRETQYF.

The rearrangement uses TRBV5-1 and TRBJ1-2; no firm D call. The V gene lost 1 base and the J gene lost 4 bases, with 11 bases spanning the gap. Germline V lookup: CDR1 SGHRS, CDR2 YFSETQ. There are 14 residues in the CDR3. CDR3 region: CASSLHQESYGYTF. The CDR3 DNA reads TGCGCCAGCAGCTTGCACCAGGAGAGCTATGGCTACACCTTC.

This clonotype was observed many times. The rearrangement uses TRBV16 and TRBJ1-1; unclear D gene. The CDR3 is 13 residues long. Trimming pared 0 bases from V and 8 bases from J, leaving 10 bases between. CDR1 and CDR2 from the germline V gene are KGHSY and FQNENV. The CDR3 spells CASSQSRETEAFF. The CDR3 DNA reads TGTGCCAGCAGCCAATCTCGGGAAACCGAAGCTTTCTTT. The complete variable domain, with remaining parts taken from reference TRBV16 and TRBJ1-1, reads GEEVAQTPKHLVRGEGQKAKLYCAPIKGHSYVFWYQQVLKNEFKFLISFQNENVFDETGMPKERFSAKCLPNSPCSLEIQATKLEDSAVYFCASSQSRETEAFFGQGTRLTVV.

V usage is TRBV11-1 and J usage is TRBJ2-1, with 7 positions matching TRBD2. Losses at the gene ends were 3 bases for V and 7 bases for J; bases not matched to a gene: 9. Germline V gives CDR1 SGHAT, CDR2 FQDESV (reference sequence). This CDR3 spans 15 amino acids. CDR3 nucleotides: TGTGCCAGCAGCTTGAAGCGGGACCCCCCGAATGAGCAGTTCTTC. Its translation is CASSLKRDPPNEQFF. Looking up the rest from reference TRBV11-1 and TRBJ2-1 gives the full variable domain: EAEVAQSPRYKITEKSQAVAFWCDPISGHATLYWYRQILGQGPELLVQFQDESVVDDSQLPKDRFSAERLKGVDSTLKIQPAELGDSAMYLCASSLKRDPPNEQFFGPGTRLTVL.

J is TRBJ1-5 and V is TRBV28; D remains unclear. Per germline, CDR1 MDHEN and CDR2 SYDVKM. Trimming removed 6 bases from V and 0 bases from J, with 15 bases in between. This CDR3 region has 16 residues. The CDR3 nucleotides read TGTGCCAGCAGGCGCCCCGCCTGGCATAGCAATCAGCCCCAGCATTTT. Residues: CASRRPAWHSNQPQHF.

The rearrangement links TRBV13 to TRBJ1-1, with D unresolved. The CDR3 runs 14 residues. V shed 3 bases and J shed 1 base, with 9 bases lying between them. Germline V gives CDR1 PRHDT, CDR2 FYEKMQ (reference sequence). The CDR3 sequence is CASSFRRRNTEAFF. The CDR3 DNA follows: TGTGCCAGCAGCTTTAGGAGGCGGAACACTGAAGCTTTCTTT.

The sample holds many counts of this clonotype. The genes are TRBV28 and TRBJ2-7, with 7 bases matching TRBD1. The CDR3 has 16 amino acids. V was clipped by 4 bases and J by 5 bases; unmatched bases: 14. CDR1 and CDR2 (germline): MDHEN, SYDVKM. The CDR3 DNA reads TGTGCCAGCAGTTCCGCGGCGACAGGGAAGTTCCACGAGCAGTACTTC. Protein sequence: CASSSAATGKFHEQYF.

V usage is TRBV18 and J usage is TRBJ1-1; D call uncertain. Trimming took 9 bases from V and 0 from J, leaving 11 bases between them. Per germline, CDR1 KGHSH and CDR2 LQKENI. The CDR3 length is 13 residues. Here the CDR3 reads CASSRVVNTEAFF. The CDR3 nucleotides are TGTGCCAGTTCGAGGGTCGTGAACACTGAAGCTTTCTTT.

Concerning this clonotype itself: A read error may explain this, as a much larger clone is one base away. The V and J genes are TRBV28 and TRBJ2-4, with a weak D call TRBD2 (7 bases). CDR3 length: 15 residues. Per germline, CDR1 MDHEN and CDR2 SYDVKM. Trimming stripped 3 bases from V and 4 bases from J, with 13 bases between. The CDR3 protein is CASSFWRGTKNIQYF. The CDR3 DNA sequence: TGTGCCAGCAGTTTTTGGCGGGGGACAAAAAACATTCAGTACTTC. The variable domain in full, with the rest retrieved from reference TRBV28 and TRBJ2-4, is DVKVTQSSRYLVKRTGEKVFLECVQDMDHENMFWYRQDPGLGLRLIYFSYDVKMKEKGDIPEGYSVSREKKERFSLILESASTNQTSMYLCASSFWRGTKNIQYFGAGTRLSVL.